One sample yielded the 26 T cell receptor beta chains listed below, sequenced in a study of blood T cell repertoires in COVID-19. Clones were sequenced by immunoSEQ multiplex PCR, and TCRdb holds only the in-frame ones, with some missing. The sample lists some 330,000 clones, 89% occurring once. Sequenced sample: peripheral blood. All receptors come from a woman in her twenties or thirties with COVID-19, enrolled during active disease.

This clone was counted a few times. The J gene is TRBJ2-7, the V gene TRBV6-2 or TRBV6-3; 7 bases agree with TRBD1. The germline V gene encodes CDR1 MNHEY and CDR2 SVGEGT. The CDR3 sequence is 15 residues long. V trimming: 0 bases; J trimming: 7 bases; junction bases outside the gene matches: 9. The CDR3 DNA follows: TGTGCCAGCAGTTACTCGACAGGGTCCTCTGTGGAGCAGTACTTC. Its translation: CASSYSTGSSVEQYF.

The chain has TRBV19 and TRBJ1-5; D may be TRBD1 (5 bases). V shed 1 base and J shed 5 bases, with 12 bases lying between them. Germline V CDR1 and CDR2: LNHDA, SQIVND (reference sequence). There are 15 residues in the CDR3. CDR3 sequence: CASSIGAGGHQPQHF. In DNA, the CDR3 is TGTGCCAGTAGTATAGGAGCCGGGGGTCATCAGCCCCAGCATTTT.

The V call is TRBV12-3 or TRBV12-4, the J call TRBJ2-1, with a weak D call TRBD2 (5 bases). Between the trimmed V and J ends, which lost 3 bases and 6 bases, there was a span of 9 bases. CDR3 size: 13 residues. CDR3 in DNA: TGTGCCAGCAGTTTGGAGGTGCCCAATGAGCAGTTCTTC. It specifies CASSLEVPNEQFF.

This CDR3 reads CASGPGPQPQHF. Here the CDR3 DNA reads TGTGCCAGCGGACCAGGGCCTCAGCCCCAGCATTTT. This rearrangement joins TRBV6-5 to TRBJ1-5, with D perhaps TRBD1 (5 bases). Germline CDR1 is MNHEY and CDR2 is SVGAGI. Trimming took off 8 bases at V and 6 bases at J, with 11 bases between the two ends. The CDR3 is 12 residues long.

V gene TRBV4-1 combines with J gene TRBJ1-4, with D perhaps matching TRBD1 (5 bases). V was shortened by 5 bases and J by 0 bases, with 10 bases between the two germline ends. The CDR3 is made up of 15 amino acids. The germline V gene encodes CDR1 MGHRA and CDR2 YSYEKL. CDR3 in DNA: TGCGCCAGCAGCAACCAGGGCGCAACTAATGAAAAACTGTTTTTT. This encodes CASSNQGATNEKLFF.

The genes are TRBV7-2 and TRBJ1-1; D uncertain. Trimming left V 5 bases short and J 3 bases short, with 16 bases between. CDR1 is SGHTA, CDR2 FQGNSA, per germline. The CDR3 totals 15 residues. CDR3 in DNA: TGTGCCAGCAGCGCATCATCTCCAGTATACACTGAAGCTTTCTTT. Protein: CASSASSPVYTEAFF.

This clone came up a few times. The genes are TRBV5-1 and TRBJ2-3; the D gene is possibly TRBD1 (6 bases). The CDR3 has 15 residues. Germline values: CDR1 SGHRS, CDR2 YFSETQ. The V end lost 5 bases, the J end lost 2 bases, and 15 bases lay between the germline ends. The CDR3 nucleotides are TGCGCCAGCAGTCCAGGGGCAGTTGTCACAGATACGCAGTATTTT. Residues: CASSPGAVVTDTQYF. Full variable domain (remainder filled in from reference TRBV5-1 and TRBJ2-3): KAGVTQTPRYLIKTRGQQVTLSCSPISGHRSVSWYQQTPGQGLQFLFEYFSETQRNKGNFPGRFSGRQFSNSRSEMNVSTLELGDSALYLCASSPGAVVTDTQYFGPGTRLTVL.

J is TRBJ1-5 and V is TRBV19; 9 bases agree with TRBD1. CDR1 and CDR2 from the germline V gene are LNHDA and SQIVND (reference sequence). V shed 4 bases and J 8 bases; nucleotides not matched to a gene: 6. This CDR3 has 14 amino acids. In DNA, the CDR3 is TGTGCCAGTAGTAAAACCTGGGACAGGGAGCCCCAGCATTTT. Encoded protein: CASSKTWDREPQHF.

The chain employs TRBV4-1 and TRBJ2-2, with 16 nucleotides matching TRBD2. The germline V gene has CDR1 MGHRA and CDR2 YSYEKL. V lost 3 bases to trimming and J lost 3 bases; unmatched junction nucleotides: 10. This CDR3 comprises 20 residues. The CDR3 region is CASSHAPGTSGGGDTGELFF. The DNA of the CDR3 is TGCGCCAGCAGCCACGCGCCCGGGACTAGCGGGGGGGGAGACACCGGGGAGCTGTTTTTT.

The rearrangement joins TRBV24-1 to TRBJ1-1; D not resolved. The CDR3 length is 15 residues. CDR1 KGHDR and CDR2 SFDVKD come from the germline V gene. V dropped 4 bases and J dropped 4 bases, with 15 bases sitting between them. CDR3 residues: CATSDRSAGSTEAFF. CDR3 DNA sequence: TGTGCCACCAGTGACCGTTCGGCCGGGTCCACTGAAGCTTTCTTT.

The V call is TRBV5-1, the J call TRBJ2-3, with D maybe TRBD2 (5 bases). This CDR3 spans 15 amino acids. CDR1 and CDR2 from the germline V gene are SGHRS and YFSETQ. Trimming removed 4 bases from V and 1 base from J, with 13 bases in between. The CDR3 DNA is TGCGCCAGCAGCCCCTGGGGAGCAGGCACAGATACGCAGTATTTT. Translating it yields CASSPWGAGTDTQYF.

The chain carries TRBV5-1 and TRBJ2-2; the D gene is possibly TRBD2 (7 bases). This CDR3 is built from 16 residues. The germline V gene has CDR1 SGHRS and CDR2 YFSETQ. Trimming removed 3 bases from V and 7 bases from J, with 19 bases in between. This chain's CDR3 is CASSSGGALYDGELFF. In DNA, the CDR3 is TGCGCCAGCAGCTCGGGGGGCGCGTTGTATGACGGGGAGCTGTTTTTT. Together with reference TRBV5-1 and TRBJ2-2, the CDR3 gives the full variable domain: KAGVTQTPRYLIKTRGQQVTLSCSPISGHRSVSWYQQTPGQGLQFLFEYFSETQRNKGNFPGRFSGRQFSNSRSEMNVSTLELGDSALYLCASSSGGALYDGELFFGEGSRLTVL.

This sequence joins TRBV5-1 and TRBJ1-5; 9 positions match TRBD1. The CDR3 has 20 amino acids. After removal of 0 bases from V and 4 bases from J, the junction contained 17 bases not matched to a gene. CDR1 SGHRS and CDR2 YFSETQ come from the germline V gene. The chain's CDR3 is CASSLARPGQGKFRNQPQHF. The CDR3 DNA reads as TGCGCCAGCAGCTTGGCCCGACCGGGACAGGGTAAATTCCGGAATCAGCCCCAGCATTTT.

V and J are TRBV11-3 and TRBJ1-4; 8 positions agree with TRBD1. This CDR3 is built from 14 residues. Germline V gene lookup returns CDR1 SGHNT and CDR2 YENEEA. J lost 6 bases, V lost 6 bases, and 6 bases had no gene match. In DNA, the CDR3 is TGTGCCAGCAGACGGACAGGGACTCATGAAAAACTGTTTTTT. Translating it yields CASRRTGTHEKLFF.

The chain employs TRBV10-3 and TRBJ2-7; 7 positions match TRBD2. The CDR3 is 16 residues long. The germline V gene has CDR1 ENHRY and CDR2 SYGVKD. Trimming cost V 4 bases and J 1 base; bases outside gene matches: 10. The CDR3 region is CAISGGLSSGSYEQYF. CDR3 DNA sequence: TGTGCCATCAGTGGGGGTCTGTCTAGCGGATCCTACGAGCAGTACTTC.

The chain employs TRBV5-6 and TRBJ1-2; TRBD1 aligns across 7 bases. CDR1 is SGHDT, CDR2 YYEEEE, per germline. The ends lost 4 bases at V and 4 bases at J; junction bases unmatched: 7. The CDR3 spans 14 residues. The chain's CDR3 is CASSPTGAGYGYTF. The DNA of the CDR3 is TGTGCCAGCAGCCCCACAGGGGCGGGCTATGGCTACACCTTC.

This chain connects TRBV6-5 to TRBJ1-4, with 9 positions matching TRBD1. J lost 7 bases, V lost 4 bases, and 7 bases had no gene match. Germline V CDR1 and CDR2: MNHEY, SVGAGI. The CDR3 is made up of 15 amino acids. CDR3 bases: TGTGCCAGCAGTTTCACAGGGGGCGCCGGTGAAAAACTGTTTTTT. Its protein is CASSFTGGAGEKLFF.

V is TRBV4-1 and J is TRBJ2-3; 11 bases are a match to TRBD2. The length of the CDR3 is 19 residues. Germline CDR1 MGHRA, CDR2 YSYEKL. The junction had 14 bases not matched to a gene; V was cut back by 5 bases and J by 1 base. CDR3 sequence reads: CASSLRLAGPGGGTDTQYF. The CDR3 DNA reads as TGCGCCAGCAGCTTGAGACTAGCGGGGCCCGGAGGGGGCACAGATACGCAGTATTTT.

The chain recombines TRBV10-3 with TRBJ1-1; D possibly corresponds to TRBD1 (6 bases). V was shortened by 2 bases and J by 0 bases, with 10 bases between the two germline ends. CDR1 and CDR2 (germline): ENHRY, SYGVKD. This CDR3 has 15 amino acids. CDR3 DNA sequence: TGTGCCATCAGTGAGACGCAGGGGATGAACACTGAAGCTTTCTTT. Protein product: CAISETQGMNTEAFF.

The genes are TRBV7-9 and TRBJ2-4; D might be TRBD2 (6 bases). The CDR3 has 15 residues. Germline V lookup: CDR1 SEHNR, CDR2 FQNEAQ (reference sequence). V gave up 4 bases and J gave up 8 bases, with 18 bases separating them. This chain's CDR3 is CASSSRDSLYDIQYF. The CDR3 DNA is TGTGCCAGCAGCTCCCGGGACTCCCTTTATGACATTCAGTACTTC.

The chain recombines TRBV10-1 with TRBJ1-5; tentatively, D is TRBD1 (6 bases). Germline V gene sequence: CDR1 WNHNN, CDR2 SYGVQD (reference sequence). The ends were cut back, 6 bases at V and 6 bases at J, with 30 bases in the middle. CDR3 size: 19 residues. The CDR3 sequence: CASSATHRAVNRVGQPQHF. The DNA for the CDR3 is TGCGCCAGCAGCGCAACACACAGGGCTGTGAATCGGGTCGGTCAGCCCCAGCATTTT.

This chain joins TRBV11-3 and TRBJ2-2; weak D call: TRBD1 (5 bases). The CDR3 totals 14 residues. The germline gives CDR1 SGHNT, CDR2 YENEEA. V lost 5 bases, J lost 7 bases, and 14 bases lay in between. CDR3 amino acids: CASSPRQGNGELFF. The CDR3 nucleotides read TGTGCCAGCAGCCCCCGTCAGGGAAACGGGGAGCTGTTTTTT. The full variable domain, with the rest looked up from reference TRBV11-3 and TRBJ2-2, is EAGVVQSPRYKIIEKKQPVAFWCNPISGHNTLYWYLQNLGQGPELLIRYENEEAVDDSQLPKDRFSAERLKGVDSTLKIQPAELGDSAVYLCASSPRQGNGELFFGEGSRLTVL.

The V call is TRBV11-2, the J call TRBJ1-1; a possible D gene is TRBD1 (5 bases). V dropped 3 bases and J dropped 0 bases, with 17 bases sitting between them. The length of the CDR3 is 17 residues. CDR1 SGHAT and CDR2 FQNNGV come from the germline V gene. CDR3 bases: TGTGCCAGCAGCTTCCGGGGAGGGACTACTTTGAACACTGAAGCTTTCTTT. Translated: CASSFRGGTTLNTEAFF.

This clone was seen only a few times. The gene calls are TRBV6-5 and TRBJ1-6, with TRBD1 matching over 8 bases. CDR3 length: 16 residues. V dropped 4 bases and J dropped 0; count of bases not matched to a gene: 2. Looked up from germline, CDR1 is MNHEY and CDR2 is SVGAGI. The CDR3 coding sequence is TGTGCCAGCAGTTCTACAGGGGGCTCCTATAATTCACCCCTCCACTTT. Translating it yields CASSSTGGSYNSPLHF.

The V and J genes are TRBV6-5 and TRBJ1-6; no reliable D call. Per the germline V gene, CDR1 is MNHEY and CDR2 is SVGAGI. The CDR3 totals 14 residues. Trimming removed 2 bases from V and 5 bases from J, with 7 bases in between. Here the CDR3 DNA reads TGTGCCAGCAGTTACGAGCAGGATAATTCACCCCTCCACTTT. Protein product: CASSYEQDNSPLHF.

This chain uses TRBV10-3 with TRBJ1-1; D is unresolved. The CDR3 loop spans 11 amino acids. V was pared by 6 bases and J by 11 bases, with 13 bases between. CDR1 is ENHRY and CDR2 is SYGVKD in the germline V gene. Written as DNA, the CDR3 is TGTGCCATCAGAGACGCGGGTGAGGCTTTCTTT. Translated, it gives CAIRDAGEAFF.